The T cell receptor (beta chain) described here comes from a study of OX40 agonist ivuxolimab in advanced cancers. CDR3 length equals 15 residues. The J segment lost 7 bases and the V segment lost 1 base, leaving 3 bases of the junction unmatched. In germline, CDR1 is LGHNT, CDR2 FRNRAP. Sequencing used immunoSEQ multiplex PCR; TCRdb keeps in-frame clones, though not all of them. The profile covers about 25,000 clones, with around 85% appearing a single time and about 16% taken by the ten largest. The receptor comes from an adult with an advanced solid tumor such as melanoma, head and neck, liver or kidney cancer. V usage is TRBV12-5 and J usage is TRBJ2-1; 11 bases agree with TRBD2. The source was CD4+ or CD8+ T cells sorted from blood, collected in a trial of the OX40 agonist ivuxolimab. CDR3 protein: CASGLGLAGRNEQFF. As DNA, the CDR3 is TGTGCTAGTGGTTTGGGACTAGCGGGGAGGAATGAGCAGTTCTTC.